This T cell receptor (beta chain) comes out of a study of blood T cell repertoires in COVID-19. Looking at the study overall: There were acute and convalescent COVID-19 samples, and they came from the United States, Italy and Spain. Sample material is recorded as cDNA or gDNA derived from T cells, B-cell-depleted T cells, or PBMCs.

With 6 bases clipped from V and 8 bases from J, the junction kept 11 bases outside the gene matches. This CDR3 has 15 residues. Germline CDR1 MNHEY, CDR2 SVGAGI. In the authors' workflow: Reference gene primer amplification gave estimated nucleated cell counts. Using immunoSEQ multiplex PCR, the repertoire was profiled, and TCRdb retains in-frame clones only, with some absent. V and J calls and clone size are given by that table; D and trimming were obtained from the DNA. The sample shows 130,000 to 150,000 clones, under 90% of them seen only once. This receptor was identified in a human donor in a cohort sampled during active COVID-19. V and J are TRBV6-5 and TRBJ1-4; 8 bases fit TRBD1. Sequencing was performed on peripheral blood. The CDR3 sequence is CASRRDRGSTEKLFF. The CDR3 nucleotides are TGTGCCAGCAGAAGAGACAGGGGCTCAACCGAAAAACTGTTTTTT.